The 28 T cell receptor beta chains listed next were all sequenced from one sample in a study of T cells in Graves' hyperthyroidism and ophthalmopathy. Regions amplified from RNA transcripts were the TCR beta CDR3 regions. The HTBI primer set served for first-round RT-PCR of the TCR CDR3. TCRdb fed the multiplex PCR reads into MiXCR, producing one record per CDR3 protein. Counted here are under 350,000 distinct CDR3 sequences, over 15% occurring once; the ten biggest clones make up around 57%. Sample: blood. These receptors all come from a woman in her fifties or sixties with Graves' ophthalmopathy.

This clonotype came up many times. This chain uses TRBV20-1 with TRBJ2-7; weak D call: TRBD2 (6 bases). Trimming removed 5 bases from V and 3 bases from J, with 11 bases in between. CDR1 and CDR2 (germline): DFQATT, SNEGSKA (reference sequence). The CDR3 is 12 amino acids. DNA for the CDR3: TGCAGTGCTCGGGAGCTCCACTACGAGCAGTACTTC. Its protein is CSARELHYEQYF.

On this clonotype: The conserved phenylalanine or tryptophan is not found at the CDR3 terminus, so this likely reflects a read error. The V and J genes are TRBV12-3 or TRBV12-4 and TRBJ1-1; the match to TRBD1 covers 7 bases. The CDR3 spans 16 residues. V shed 5 bases and J 0 bases; nucleotides not matched to a gene: 9. CDR3 loop: CASSPTRGGMNTEAFL. The CDR3 coding sequence is TGTGCCAGCAGTCCAACCAGGGGGGGGATGAACACTGAAGCTTTCCTT.

In its sample, this clonotype was seen many times. The chain joins TRBV5-1 to TRBJ2-7, with D unresolved. Trimming shortened V by 3 bases and J by 0 bases, and 13 bases separated the two germline ends. CDR3 length: 15 residues. The V gene's germline CDR1 is SGHRS and CDR2 YFSETQ. CDR3 region: CASSSRDGPSYEQYF. The CDR3 bases are TGCGCCAGCAGCTCGCGAGACGGGCCCTCCTACGAGCAGTACTTC.

This clonotype was recorded at least ten times. V usage is TRBV14 and J usage is TRBJ2-5, with 7 bases identical to TRBD1. The V and J ends lost 3 bases and 0 bases, in that order; junction bases with no gene match: 22. The germline V gene has CDR1 SGHDN and CDR2 FVKESK. The CDR3 runs to 21 residues. In DNA, the CDR3 is TGTGCCAGCAGCCATTGGGCTGGGAACGGCGACACAGGGGAGTACCAAGAGACCCAGTACTTC. Translation: CASSHWAGNGDTGEYQETQYF.

In its sample, this clonotype was seen a few times. V usage is TRBV7-9 and J usage is TRBJ1-1; D perhaps matches TRBD1 (5 bases). The CDR3 consists of 16 residues. Germline CDR1 and CDR2: SEHNR and FQNEAQ (reference sequence). Trimming stripped 1 base from V and 4 bases from J, with 16 bases between. The CDR3 nucleotides are TGTGCCAGCAGCTTAGGGGGGGGGGGGGTGGGCACTGAAGCTTTCTTT. Translation: CASSLGGGGVGTEAFF.

This clonotype was seen many times. The chain carries TRBV6-2 or TRBV6-3 and TRBJ1-1; D is ambiguous. The CDR3 has 13 residues. Germline CDR1 is MNHEY and CDR2 is SVGEGT. The V gene lost 0 bases and the J gene lost 5 bases, with 7 bases spanning the gap. This chain's CDR3 is CASSYSERTEAFF. The CDR3 nucleotides are TGTGCCAGCAGTTACTCGGAACGGACTGAAGCTTTCTTT.

This clonotype was picked up many times. J is TRBJ2-7 and V is TRBV20-1; D perhaps matches TRBD1 (6 bases). This CDR3 is built from 15 residues. Trimming stripped 0 bases from V and 4 bases from J, with 16 bases between. The germline gives CDR1 DFQATT, CDR2 SNEGSKA (reference sequence). The DNA for the CDR3 is TGCAGTGCTAGAGATAGGACAGTAGGGGTGTACGAGCAGTACTTC. This gives the protein CSARDRTVGVYEQYF.

This clonotype was detected many times. The chain employs TRBV20-1 and TRBJ2-1, with 14 bases that match TRBD2. Germline trimming cut 6 bases from V and 3 bases from J; bases unmatched to any gene: 7. The germline V gene has CDR1 DFQATT and CDR2 SNEGSKA (reference sequence). CDR3 size: 16 residues. The CDR3 spells CSAGLAGGSYYNEQFF. The CDR3 coding sequence is TGCAGTGCCGGACTAGCGGGGGGAAGTTACTACAATGAGCAGTTCTTC.

This chain joins TRBV29-1 and TRBJ2-1; 9 bases fit TRBD2. The germline V gene has CDR1 SQVTM and CDR2 ANQGSEA. V lost 3 bases to trimming and J lost 4 bases; unmatched junction nucleotides: 4. The length of the CDR3 is 14 residues. The CDR3 region has the DNA TGCAGCGTTGACCTTAGCGGGAGTTACAATGAGCAGTTCTTC. It yields the protein CSVDLSGSYNEQFF.

There are many counts of this clonotype. The chain recombines TRBV7-2 with TRBJ2-5; D not certain. V lost 4 bases and J lost 5, with 14 bases in between. Germline V gives CDR1 SGHTA, CDR2 FQGNSA. The CDR3 is 14 residues long. This CDR3 is CASSSGGWFETQYF. The CDR3 nucleotides read TGTGCCAGCAGCTCCGGCGGTTGGTTCGAGACCCAGTACTTC.

This clonotype was recorded at least ten times. V and J are TRBV15 and TRBJ1-1, with D maybe TRBD1 (6 bases). V was shortened by 0 bases and J by 6 bases, with 11 bases between the two germline ends. From germline, CDR1 is LNHNV and CDR2 YYDKDF (reference sequence). The CDR3 is 14 amino acids. This chain's CDR3 is CATSRDDRIAEAFF. CDR3 sequence (DNA): TGTGCCACCAGCAGAGATGACAGGATCGCTGAAGCTTTCTTT.

This clonotype was recorded many times. This rearrangement joins TRBV3-1 to TRBJ2-2; tentative D call: TRBD2 (5 bases). Germline V CDR1 and CDR2: LGHDT, YNNKEL (reference sequence). The CDR3 has 14 residues. V dropped 1 base and J dropped 5 bases, with 8 bases sitting between them. CDR3 protein: CASSQGGRTGELFF. For the CDR3, the DNA is TGTGCCAGCAGCCAAGGAGGGCGGACCGGGGAGCTGTTTTTT.

The CDR3, as DNA: TGCGCCAGCAGCCAAGATCCCGGACAGGTCCTAAAACTGTTTTTT. Translated, it gives CASSQDPGQVLKLFF. The V call is TRBV4-1, the J call TRBJ1-4; 7 positions agree with TRBD1. V shed 0 bases, J shed 10 bases, and the junction held 8 bases outside the gene matches. Germline V gene lookup returns CDR1 MGHRA and CDR2 YSYEKL. The CDR3 totals 15 residues.

This clonotype was found once. The chain joins TRBV27 to TRBJ2-7; 9 bases are shared with TRBD1. Germline V gene sequence: CDR1 MNHEY, CDR2 SMNVEV (reference sequence). The length of the CDR3 is 15 residues. After removal of 6 bases from V and 2 bases from J, the junction contained 8 bases not matched to a gene. CDR3 in DNA: TGTGCCAGCAGATCCGGGACAGGGAATCCCTACGAGCAGTACTTC. It specifies CASRSGTGNPYEQYF.

This clonotype was counted only a few times. Written as DNA, the CDR3 is TGTGCCAGTAGTGAGGGCTACGGGGAGCTGTTTTTT. As protein: CASSEGYGELFF. The chain employs TRBV19 and TRBJ2-2, with D maybe TRBD2 (5 bases). V lost 5 bases and J 7 bases, leaving 8 bases between the germline ends. Germline CDR1 is LNHDA and CDR2 is SQIVND (reference sequence). The CDR3 is made up of 12 amino acids.

This clonotype was recorded many times. The chain has TRBV5-6 and TRBJ2-7, with D perhaps TRBD1 or TRBD2 (5 bases each). The V gene's germline CDR1 is SGHDT and CDR2 YYEEEE. Trimming removed 2 bases at V and 5 bases at J, with 20 bases between. The CDR3 spans 16 residues. The CDR3 reads CASSFYLGRPQNEQYF. CDR3 bases: TGTGCCAGCAGCTTTTATTTGGGACGTCCTCAGAACGAGCAGTACTTC.

In its sample, this clonotype was seen many times. The gene calls are TRBV2 and TRBJ1-2, with 9 bases identical to TRBD1. Germline V lookup: CDR1 SNHLY, CDR2 FYNNEI. The CDR3 has 16 amino acids. V lost 2 bases, J lost 4 bases, and 8 bases stayed unmatched. CDR3: CASSESRDRAAYGYTF. As DNA, the CDR3 is TGTGCCAGCAGTGAAAGCAGGGACAGGGCCGCCTATGGCTACACCTTC.

This clonotype appeared many times. The chain couples TRBV6-2 or TRBV6-3 to TRBJ2-7, with 7 bases identical to TRBD1. The V segment lost 4 bases and the J segment 2 bases; nucleotides outside the gene matches: 2. This CDR3 spans 13 amino acids. The germline V gene encodes CDR1 MNHEY and CDR2 SVGEGT. CDR3 coding DNA: TGTGCCAGCAGTTTCGGGACAGCCTACGAGCAGTACTTC. This encodes CASSFGTAYEQYF.

This clonotype has ten or more counts. The chain recombines TRBV11-2 with TRBJ2-3; 10 nucleotides line up with TRBD2. V was clipped by 5 bases and J by 2 bases; unmatched bases: 4. The germline V gene encodes CDR1 SGHAT and CDR2 FQNNGV. This CDR3 comprises 15 residues. The CDR3 sequence is CASSGLAEHTDTQYF. The CDR3 DNA is TGTGCCAGCAGCGGACTAGCGGAGCACACAGATACGCAGTATTTT.

This clonotype has just a few counts. The rearrangement uses TRBV10-2 and TRBJ1-4; 11 positions match TRBD1. The CDR3 totals 13 residues. CDR1 and CDR2 from the germline V gene are WSHSY and SAAADI. V lost 8 bases, J lost 4 bases, and 0 bases stayed unmatched. CDR3 sequence: CASGTGGNEKLFF. CDR3 bases: TGCGCCAGCGGGACAGGGGGTAATGAAAAACTGTTTTTT.

This chain links TRBV20-1 with TRBJ2-3; D uncertain. Trimming pared 1 base from V and 4 bases from J, leaving 15 bases between. Germline assignment: CDR1 DFQATT and CDR2 SNEGSKA (reference sequence). This CDR3 has 15 residues. The CDR3 sequence is CSARGLRRVADTQYF. The CDR3 region has the DNA TGCAGTGCTAGAGGGCTAAGGCGAGTAGCAGATACGCAGTATTTT.

The chain's CDR3 is CASSKGLAGEYDTQYF. The DNA for the CDR3 is TGTGCCAGTAGTAAGGGACTAGCGGGAGAATACGATACGCAGTATTTT. The V gene is TRBV19, the J gene TRBJ2-3; 14 bases are shared with TRBD2. The CDR3 consists of 16 residues. Germline V gene lookup returns CDR1 LNHDA and CDR2 SQIVND (reference sequence). V lost 4 bases, J lost 6 bases, and 6 bases stayed unmatched.

This clonotype was detected many times. This sequence joins TRBV19 and TRBJ2-1; D is possibly TRBD2 (5 bases). The V end lost 10 bases, the J end lost 3 bases, and 13 bases lay between the germline ends. The CDR3 extends over 13 amino acids. Looked up from germline, CDR1 is LNHDA and CDR2 is SQIVND (reference sequence). CDR3 loop: CATSGSGYNEQFF. The CDR3 coding sequence is TGTGCCACCTCGGGGAGCGGCTACAATGAGCAGTTCTTC. Full variable domain (outside the CDR3, taken from reference TRBV19 and TRBJ2-1): DGGITQSPKYLFRKEGQNVTLSCEQNLNHDAMYWYRQDPGQGLRLIYYSQIVNDFQKGDIAEGYSVSREKKESFPLTVTSAQKNPTAFYLCATSGSGYNEQFFGPGTRLTVL.

This clonotype showed up many times. This chain joins TRBV18 and TRBJ1-5; a possible D gene is TRBD1 (5 bases). The CDR3 extends over 15 amino acids. The V end lost 5 bases, the J end lost 2 bases, and 13 bases lay between the germline ends. From germline, CDR1 is KGHSH and CDR2 LQKENI. The CDR3 region is CASSSQGWGNQPQHF. CDR3 DNA sequence: TGTGCCAGCTCATCTCAGGGTTGGGGCAATCAGCCCCAGCATTTT.

In this sample, this clonotype turned up a few times. The chain employs TRBV19 and TRBJ2-1; TRBD1 matches at 10 bases. The germline V gene encodes CDR1 LNHDA and CDR2 SQIVND (reference sequence). Unmatched junction bases numbered 12, after V lost 5 bases and J lost 8 bases. The CDR3 is 16 residues long. In DNA form, the CDR3 reads TGTGCCAGTAGTCCCCTCCGGGACAGGGGTAGGCATGAGCAGTTCTTC. It is translated as CASSPLRDRGRHEQFF. Looking up the rest from reference TRBV19 and TRBJ2-1 gives the full variable domain: DGGITQSPKYLFRKEGQNVTLSCEQNLNHDAMYWYRQDPGQGLRLIYYSQIVNDFQKGDIAEGYSVSREKKESFPLTVTSAQKNPTAFYLCASSPLRDRGRHEQFFGPGTRLTVL.

This clonotype was seen at least ten times. The gene calls are TRBV20-1 and TRBJ2-3; D might be TRBD1 (6 bases). The CDR3 contains 14 residues. Germline CDR1 and CDR2: DFQATT and SNEGSKA (reference sequence). Trimming pared 3 bases from V and 0 bases from J, leaving 10 bases between. In nucleotides, the CDR3 is TGCAGTGCTAGTAGAGGGGGTAGCACAGATACGCAGTATTTT. This sequence encodes CSASRGGSTDTQYF.

This clonotype appeared a few times. The chain recombines TRBV28 with TRBJ1-5; tentative D call: TRBD1 (5 bases). The CDR3 runs to 15 residues. V gave up 4 bases and J gave up 2 bases, with 12 bases separating them. The V gene's germline CDR1 is MDHEN and CDR2 SYDVKM. This CDR3 reads CASSSGVLGNQPQHF. The CDR3 nucleotides are TGTGCCAGCAGTTCGGGGGTATTAGGCAATCAGCCCCAGCATTTT.

This clonotype was recorded at least ten times. This rearrangement joins TRBV2 to TRBJ1-1; TRBD1 aligns across 8 bases. CDR3 size: 15 residues. Per germline, CDR1 SNHLY and CDR2 FYNNEI. Germline trimming cut 3 bases from V and 7 bases from J; bases unmatched to any gene: 10. The CDR3 DNA sequence: TGTGCCAGCAGTGAGTCCAGGGGGCCGCGGAGTGAAGCTTTCTTT. This sequence encodes CASSESRGPRSEAFF.